The present T cell receptor (beta chain) was sequenced within a study of OX40 agonist ivuxolimab in advanced cancers. For context, the study as a whole: Ivuxolimab was an agonistic, fully human IgG2 monoclonal antibody directed against OX40 (CD134), a costimulatory receptor. A male proportion of 70% to 90% and a mean age of approximately 62 years, ranging from about 20 to 80, were recorded for the dose-escalation cohort. Intravenous ivuxolimab was administered to patients every 2 weeks at six dose levels: 0.01, 0.1, 0.3, 1.5, 3 and 10 mg/kg. Three dose-escalation patients achieved partial responses, one with hepatocellular carcinoma and two with cutaneous melanoma. The paper reports the monotherapy dose-escalation portion (N of about 50 patients) of the phase I ivuxolimab trial. The purpose of peripheral TCRbeta sequencing was to test whether ivuxolimab changed TCR sequence diversity and led to clonal T-cell expansion. Prior anti-PD-1, anti-PD-L1 or anti-CTLA-4 therapy was permitted, and 40% of dose-escalation patients had received checkpoint inhibitors. Among the roughly 52 dose-escalation patients, around 19 had hepatocellular carcinoma, about 15 melanoma, 9 renal cell carcinoma and 9 head and neck cancer. Study-level results and caveats: After ivuxolimab, expanded clones were on average more numerous among CD8+ T cells than among CD4+ T cells. At doses from 0.1 to 3.0 mg/kg, clonal expansion was seen in both CD4+ and CD8+ blood T cells between baseline and week 6. In the 0.1-3.0 mg/kg groups, partial responders had among the lowest normalized peripheral clonal expansion, particularly in CD8+ T cells. Antigen specificity was not determined for the clonally expanded peripheral T cells. Low levels of normalized T-cell clonal expansion were also seen in some nonresponding patients.

For sequencing of the TCRbeta CDR3 region, genomic DNA was extracted from the sorted cells. The immunoSEQ Assay was used for sequencing of TCRbeta CDR3 regions. The clones in this table, taken by TCRdb from immuneACCESS, are in-frame only. Not every clone is retained; where verified, under half of the shortfall comes from an unresolved V gene, and the cause of the rest is unknown. The sample table contains 65,000 to 75,000 clones; only one count was recorded for 85% of them. About 0.83% of the sample comes from the top ten. About this clone itself: Its antigen remains unidentified. One base away there is no much larger clone; base qualities are not given.

Between the V and J ends, shortened by 6 bases and 4 bases respectively, the junction contains 13 bases. The germline V gene encodes CDR1 MDHEN and CDR2 SYDVKM. Taken from cysteine to phenylalanine, the CDR3 has 14 residues. Of the read, only the CDR3 DNA is kept; its 42 bases are in frame from base 1. Patients with a history of autoimmune disease or receiving systemic immunosuppression were excluded from the trial. Peripheral blood for TCR sequencing was drawn from every dose cohort at baseline, at cycle 4 day 1 and at cycle 7 day 1. The samples were taken from a phase I, first-in-human, multicenter, open-label dose-escalation trial of ivuxolimab. Adults with locally advanced or metastatic head and neck squamous cell, hepatocellular, melanoma or renal cell carcinoma were enrolled in the trial. Before TCR sequencing, CD4+ T cells and CD8+ T cells were sorted from peripheral blood as separate populations.

The V gene is TRBV28 and the J gene is TRBJ2-1, with TRBD1 perhaps the D gene, on 6 matching bases. This clonotype was sampled from an adult with an advanced solid tumor such as melanoma, head and neck, liver or kidney cancer. Sequenced material: CD4+ or CD8+ T cells sorted from blood, taken in a trial of the OX40 agonist ivuxolimab. The DNA sequence is TGTGCCAGCAGACGTGGACAGATTTACAATGAGCAGTTCTTC. Its translation reads: CASRRGQIYNEQFF.